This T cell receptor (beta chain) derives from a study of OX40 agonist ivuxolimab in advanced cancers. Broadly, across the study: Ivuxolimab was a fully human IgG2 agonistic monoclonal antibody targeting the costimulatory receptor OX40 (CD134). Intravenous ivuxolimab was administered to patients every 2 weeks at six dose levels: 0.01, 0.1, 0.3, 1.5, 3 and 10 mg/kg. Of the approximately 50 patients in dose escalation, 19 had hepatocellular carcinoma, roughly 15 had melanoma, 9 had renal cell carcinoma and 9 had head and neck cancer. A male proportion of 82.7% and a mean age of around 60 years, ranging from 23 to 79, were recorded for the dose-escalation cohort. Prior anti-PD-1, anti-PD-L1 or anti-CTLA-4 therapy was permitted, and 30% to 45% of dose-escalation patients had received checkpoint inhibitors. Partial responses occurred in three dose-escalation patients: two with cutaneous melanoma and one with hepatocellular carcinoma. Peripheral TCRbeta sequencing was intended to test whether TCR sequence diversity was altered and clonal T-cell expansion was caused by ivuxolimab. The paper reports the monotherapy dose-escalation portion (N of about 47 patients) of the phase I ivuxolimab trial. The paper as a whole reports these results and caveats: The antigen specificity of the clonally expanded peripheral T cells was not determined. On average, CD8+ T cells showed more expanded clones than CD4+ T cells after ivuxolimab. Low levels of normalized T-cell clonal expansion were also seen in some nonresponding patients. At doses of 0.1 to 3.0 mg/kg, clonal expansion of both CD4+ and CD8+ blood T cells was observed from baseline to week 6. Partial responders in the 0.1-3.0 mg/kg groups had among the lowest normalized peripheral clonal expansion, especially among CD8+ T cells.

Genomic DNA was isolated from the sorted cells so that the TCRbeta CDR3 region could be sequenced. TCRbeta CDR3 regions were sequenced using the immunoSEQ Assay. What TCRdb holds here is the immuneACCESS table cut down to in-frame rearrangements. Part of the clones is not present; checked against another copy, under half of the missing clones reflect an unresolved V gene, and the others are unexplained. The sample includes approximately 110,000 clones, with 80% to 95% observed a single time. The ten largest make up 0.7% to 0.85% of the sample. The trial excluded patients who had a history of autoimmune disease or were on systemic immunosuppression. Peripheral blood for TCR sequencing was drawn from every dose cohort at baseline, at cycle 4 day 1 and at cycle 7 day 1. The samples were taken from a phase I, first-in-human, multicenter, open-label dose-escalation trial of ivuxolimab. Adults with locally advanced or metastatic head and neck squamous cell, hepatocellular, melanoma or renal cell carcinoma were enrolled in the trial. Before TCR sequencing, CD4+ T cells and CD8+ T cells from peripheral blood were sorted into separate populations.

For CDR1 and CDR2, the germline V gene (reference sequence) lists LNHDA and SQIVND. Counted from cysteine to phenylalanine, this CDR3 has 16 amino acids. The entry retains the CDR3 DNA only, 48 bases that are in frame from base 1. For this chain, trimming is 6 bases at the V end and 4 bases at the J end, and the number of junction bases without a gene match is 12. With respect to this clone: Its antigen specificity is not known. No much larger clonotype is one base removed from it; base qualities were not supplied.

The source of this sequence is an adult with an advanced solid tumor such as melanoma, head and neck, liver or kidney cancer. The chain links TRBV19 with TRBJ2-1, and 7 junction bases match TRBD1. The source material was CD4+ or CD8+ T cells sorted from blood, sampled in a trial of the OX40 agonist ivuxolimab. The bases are TGTGCCAGTAGCTCCGTGCGGACAGGAACTTACAATGAGCAGTTCTTC. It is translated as CASSSVRTGTYNEQFF.